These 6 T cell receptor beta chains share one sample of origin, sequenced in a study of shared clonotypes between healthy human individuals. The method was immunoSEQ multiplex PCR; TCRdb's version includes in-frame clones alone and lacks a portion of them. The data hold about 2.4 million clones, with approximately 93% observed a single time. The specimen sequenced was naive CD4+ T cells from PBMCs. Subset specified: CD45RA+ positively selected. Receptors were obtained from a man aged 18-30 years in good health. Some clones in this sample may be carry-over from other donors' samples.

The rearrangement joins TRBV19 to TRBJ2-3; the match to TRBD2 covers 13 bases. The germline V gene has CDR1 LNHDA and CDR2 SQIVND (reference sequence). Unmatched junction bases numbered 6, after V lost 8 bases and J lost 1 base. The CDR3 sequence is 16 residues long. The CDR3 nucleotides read TGTGCCAGTCAAACCGGACTAGCGGGGGGCACAGATACGCAGTATTTT. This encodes CASQTGLAGGTDTQYF.

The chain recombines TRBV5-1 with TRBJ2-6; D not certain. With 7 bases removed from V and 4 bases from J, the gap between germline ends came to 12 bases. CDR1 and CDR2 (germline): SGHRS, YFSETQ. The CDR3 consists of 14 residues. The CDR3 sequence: CASYARPGANVLTF. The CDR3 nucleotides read TGCGCCAGCTACGCCCGGCCCGGGGCCAACGTCCTGACTTTC. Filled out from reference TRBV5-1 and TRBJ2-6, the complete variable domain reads KAGVTQTPRYLIKTRGQQVTLSCSPISGHRSVSWYQQTPGQGLQFLFEYFSETQRNKGNFPGRFSGRQFSNSRSEMNVSTLELGDSALYLCASYARPGANVLTFGAGSRLTVL.

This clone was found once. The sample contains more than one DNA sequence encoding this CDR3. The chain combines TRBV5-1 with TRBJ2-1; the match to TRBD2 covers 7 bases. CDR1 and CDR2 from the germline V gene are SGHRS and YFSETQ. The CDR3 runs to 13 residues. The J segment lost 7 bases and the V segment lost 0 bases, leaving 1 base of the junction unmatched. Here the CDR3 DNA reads TGCGCCAGCAGCTTGGGCGGGAGTAATGAGCAGTTCTTC. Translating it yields CASSLGGSNEQFF.

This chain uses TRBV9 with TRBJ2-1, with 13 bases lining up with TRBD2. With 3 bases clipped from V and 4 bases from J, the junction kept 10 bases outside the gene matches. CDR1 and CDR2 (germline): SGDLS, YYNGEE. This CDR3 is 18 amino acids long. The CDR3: CASSAGLAGTVGYNEQFF. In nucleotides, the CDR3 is TGTGCCAGCAGCGCGGGACTAGCGGGAACTGTGGGGTACAATGAGCAGTTCTTC. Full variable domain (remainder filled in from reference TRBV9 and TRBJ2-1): DSGVTQTPKHLITATGQRVTLRCSPRSGDLSVYWYQQSLDQGLQFLIQYYNGEERAKGNILERFSAQQFPDLHSELNLSSLELGDSALYFCASSAGLAGTVGYNEQFFGPGTRLTVL.

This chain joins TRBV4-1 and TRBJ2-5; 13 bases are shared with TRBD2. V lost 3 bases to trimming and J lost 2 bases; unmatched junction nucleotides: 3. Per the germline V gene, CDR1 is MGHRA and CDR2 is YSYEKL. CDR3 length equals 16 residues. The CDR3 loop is CASSQQTSGGQETQYF. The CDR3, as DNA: TGCGCCAGCAGCCAGCAGACTAGCGGGGGGCAAGAGACCCAGTACTTC.

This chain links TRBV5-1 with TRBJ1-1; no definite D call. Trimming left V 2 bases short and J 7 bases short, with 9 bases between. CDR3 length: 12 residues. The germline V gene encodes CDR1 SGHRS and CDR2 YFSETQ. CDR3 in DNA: TGCGCCAGCAGCTTTTCTGGGATTGAAGCTTTCTTT. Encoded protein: CASSFSGIEAFF.